Described below is a single T cell receptor (beta chain) sequence and its context. Produced via immunoSEQ multiplex PCR; TCRdb's table is partial and in-frame only. This sample yields about 59,000 clones, of which about 93% are seen a single time; roughly 2.6% belongs to the top ten. Germline V gene lookup returns CDR1 SGDLS and CDR2 YYNGEE. CDR3 length: 16 residues. The V end was cut by 4 bases, the J end by 4 bases, with 17 bases between. The sample is drawn from a study of T cell changes during pregnancy in multiple sclerosis. The chain has TRBV9 and TRBJ2-2, with D possibly being TRBD2 (6 bases). The sequence was collected from a female donor with multiple sclerosis, enrolled in a pregnancy study. Source: CD8+ T cells from peripheral blood mononuclear cells, taken in the third trimester of pregnancy. CDR3 coding DNA: TGTGCCAGCAGCATAGGGACTGGACGAGGCACCGGGGAGCTGTTTTTT. The encoded protein is CASSIGTGRGTGELFF.